This entry features one TCR beta chain sequence. The data derive from a study of cytomegalovirus exposure and HLA in healthy donors. Primers included in the PCR were 60 Vbeta and 13 Jbeta primers. Clones were read by immunoSEQ multiplex PCR, and TCRdb kept only the in-frame ones, dropping some. Of about 200,000 clones listed, approximately 86% are singletons. What was sequenced was PBMCs. This TCR derives from a woman under 40 in good health and CMV-seronegative.

As DNA, the CDR3 is TGTGCCACCAGCGTCCGGGACAGGGGGCTGGAGCAGTACTTC. Translating it yields CATSVRDRGLEQYF. The chain employs TRBV15 and TRBJ2-7, with TRBD1 matching over 12 bases. Germline V gene sequence: CDR1 LNHNV, CDR2 YYDKDF (reference sequence). CDR3 length equals 14 residues. With V trimmed by 5 bases and J by 7 bases, 6 bases remained unmatched.